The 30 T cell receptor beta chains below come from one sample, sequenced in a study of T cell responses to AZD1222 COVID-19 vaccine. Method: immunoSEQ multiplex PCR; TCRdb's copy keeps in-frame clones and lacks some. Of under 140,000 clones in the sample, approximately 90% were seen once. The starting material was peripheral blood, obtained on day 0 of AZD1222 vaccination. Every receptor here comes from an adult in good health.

CDR3 in amino acids: CASSENGGPVYNEQFF. CDR3 DNA: TGTGCCAGCAGTGAGAACGGGGGCCCAGTCTACAATGAGCAGTTCTTC. V gene TRBV25-1 combines with J gene TRBJ2-1, with D perhaps assigned TRBD1 or TRBD2 (6 bases each). Germline values: CDR1 MGHDK, CDR2 SYGVNS. This CDR3 is built from 16 residues. Trimming took off 3 bases at V and 3 bases at J, with 15 bases between the two ends. The entire variable domain, with the rest obtained from reference TRBV25-1 and TRBJ2-1, is as follows: EADIYQTPRYLVIGTGKKITLECSQTMGHDKMYWYQQDPGMELHLIHYSYGVNSTEKGDLSSESTVSRIRTEHFPLTLESARPSHTSQYLCASSENGGPVYNEQFFGPGTRLTVL.

The CDR3 DNA reads as TGTGCCAGCTCGCGCGACAGCGCACTGAACACTGAAGCTTTCTTT. Amino acid sequence: CASSRDSALNTEAFF. The chain carries TRBV18 and TRBJ1-1; TRBD1 is a possible D gene (5 bases). Trimming removed 6 bases from V and 0 bases from J, with 14 bases in between. This CDR3 contains 15 residues. CDR1 and CDR2 from the germline V gene are KGHSH and LQKENI.

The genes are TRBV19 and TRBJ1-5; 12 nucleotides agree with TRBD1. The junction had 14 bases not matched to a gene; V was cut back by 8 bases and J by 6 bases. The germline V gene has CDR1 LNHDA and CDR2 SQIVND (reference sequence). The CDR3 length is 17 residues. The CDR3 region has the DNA TGTGCCAGTCGCTCGGGGGGGACAGGGGGCGCAGGTCAGCCCCAGCATTTT. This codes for CASRSGGTGGAGQPQHF.

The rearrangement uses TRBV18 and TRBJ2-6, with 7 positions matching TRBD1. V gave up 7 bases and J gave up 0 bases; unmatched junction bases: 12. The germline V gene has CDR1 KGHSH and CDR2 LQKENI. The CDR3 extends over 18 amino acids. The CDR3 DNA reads TGTGCCAGCTTCACGGGACAGTCCCCCGGCTCTGGGGCCAACGTCCTGACTTTC. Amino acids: CASFTGQSPGSGANVLTF.

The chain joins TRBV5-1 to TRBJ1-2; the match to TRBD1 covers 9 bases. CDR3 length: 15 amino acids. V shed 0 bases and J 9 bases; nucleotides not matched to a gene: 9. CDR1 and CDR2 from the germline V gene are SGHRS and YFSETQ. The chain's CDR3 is CASSLGNNRGQSYTF. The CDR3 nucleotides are TGCGCCAGCAGCTTGGGTAACAACAGGGGGCAAAGCTACACCTTC.

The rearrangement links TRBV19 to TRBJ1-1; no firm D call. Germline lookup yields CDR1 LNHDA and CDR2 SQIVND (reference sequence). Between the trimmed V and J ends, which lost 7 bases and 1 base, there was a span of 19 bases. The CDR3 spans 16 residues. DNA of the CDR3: TGTGCCAGTACCTATCCGGGGTCAGCTTCGAACACTGAAGCTTTCTTT. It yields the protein CASTYPGSASNTEAFF. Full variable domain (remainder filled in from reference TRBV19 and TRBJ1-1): DGGITQSPKYLFRKEGQNVTLSCEQNLNHDAMYWYRQDPGQGLRLIYYSQIVNDFQKGDIAEGYSVSREKKESFPLTVTSAQKNPTAFYLCASTYPGSASNTEAFFGQGTRLTVV.

This CDR3 is CASSHQSGDYNEQFF. In nucleotides, the CDR3 is TGTGCCAGCAGCCACCAGAGCGGGGACTACAATGAGCAGTTCTTC. This chain connects TRBV11-2 to TRBJ2-1; 7 nucleotides align to TRBD2. J lost 3 bases, V lost 5 bases, and 7 bases had no gene match. The CDR3 sequence is 15 residues long. Germline lookup yields CDR1 SGHAT and CDR2 FQNNGV.

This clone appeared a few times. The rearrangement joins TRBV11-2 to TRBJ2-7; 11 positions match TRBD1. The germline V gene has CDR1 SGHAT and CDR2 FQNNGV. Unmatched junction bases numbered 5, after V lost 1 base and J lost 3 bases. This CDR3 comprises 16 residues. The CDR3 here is CASSLGWTGGGYEQYF. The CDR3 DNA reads TGTGCCAGCAGCTTAGGGTGGACAGGGGGCGGCTACGAGCAGTACTTC.

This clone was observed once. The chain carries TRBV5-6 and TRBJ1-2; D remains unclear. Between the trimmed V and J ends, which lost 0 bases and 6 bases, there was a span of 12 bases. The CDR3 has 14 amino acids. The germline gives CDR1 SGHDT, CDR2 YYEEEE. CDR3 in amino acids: CASSLGRQGNGYTF. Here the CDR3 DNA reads TGTGCCAGCAGCTTGGGCCGGCAAGGTAATGGCTACACCTTC.

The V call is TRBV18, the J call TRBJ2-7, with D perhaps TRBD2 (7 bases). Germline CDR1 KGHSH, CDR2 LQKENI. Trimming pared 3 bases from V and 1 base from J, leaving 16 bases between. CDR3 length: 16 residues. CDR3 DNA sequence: TGTGCCAGCTCACCGCGGGGGCCCCTGGGGTCCTACGAGCAGTACTTC. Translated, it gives CASSPRGPLGSYEQYF.

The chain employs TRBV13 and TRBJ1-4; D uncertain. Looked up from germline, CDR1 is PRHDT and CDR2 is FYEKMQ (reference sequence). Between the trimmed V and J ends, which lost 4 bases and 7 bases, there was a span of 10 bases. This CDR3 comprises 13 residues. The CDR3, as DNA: TGTGCCAGCAGCTCCGCGCGGCCTGAAAAACTGTTTTTT. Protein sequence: CASSSARPEKLFF.

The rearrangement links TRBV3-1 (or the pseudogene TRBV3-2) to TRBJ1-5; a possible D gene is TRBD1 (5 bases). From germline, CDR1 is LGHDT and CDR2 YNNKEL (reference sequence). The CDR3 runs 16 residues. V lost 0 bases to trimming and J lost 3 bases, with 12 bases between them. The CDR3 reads CASSQDGGGNNQPQHF. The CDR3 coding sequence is TGTGCCAGCAGCCAAGATGGGGGTGGGAACAATCAGCCCCAGCATTTT.

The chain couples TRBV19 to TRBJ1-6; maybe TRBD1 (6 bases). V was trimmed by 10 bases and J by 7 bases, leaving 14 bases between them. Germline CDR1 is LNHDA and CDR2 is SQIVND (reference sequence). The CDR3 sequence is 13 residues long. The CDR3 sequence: CATDTGTNSPLHF. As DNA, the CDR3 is TGTGCCACCGATACAGGGACGAATTCACCCCTCCACTTT. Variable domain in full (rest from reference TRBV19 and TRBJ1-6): DGGITQSPKYLFRKEGQNVTLSCEQNLNHDAMYWYRQDPGQGLRLIYYSQIVNDFQKGDIAEGYSVSREKKESFPLTVTSAQKNPTAFYLCATDTGTNSPLHFGNGTRLTVT.

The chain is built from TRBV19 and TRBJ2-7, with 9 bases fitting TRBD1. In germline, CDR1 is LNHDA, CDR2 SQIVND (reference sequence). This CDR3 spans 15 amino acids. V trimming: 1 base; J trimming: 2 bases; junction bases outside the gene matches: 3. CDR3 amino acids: CASSIGTGDTYEQYF. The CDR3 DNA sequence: TGTGCCAGTAGTATAGGGACAGGGGACACCTACGAGCAGTACTTC.

The CDR3 spells CASSLEARLNTEAFF. The CDR3 nucleotides are TGTGCCAGCAGCTTAGAGGCTCGCCTGAACACTGAAGCTTTCTTT. The chain employs TRBV11-2 and TRBJ1-1; no firm D call. V shed 0 bases and J shed 0 bases, with 8 bases lying between them. The CDR3 consists of 15 residues. The germline V gene encodes CDR1 SGHAT and CDR2 FQNNGV. Full variable domain (outside the CDR3, taken from reference TRBV11-2 and TRBJ1-1): EAGVAQSPRYKIIEKRQSVAFWCNPISGHATLYWYQQILGQGPKLLIQFQNNGVVDDSQLPKDRFSAERLKGVDSTLKIQPAKLEDSAVYLCASSLEARLNTEAFFGQGTRLTVV.

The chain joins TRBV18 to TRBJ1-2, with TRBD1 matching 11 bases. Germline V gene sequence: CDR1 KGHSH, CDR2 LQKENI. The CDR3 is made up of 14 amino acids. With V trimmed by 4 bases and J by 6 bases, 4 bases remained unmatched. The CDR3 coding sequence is TGTGCCAGCTCACTCGGACAGGGGGCGGATGGCTACACCTTC. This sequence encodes CASSLGQGADGYTF.

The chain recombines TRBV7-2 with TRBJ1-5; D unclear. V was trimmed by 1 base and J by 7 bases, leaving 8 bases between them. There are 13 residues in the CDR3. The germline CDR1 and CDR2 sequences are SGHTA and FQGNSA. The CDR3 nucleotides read TGTGCCAGCAGCTTAGAGGGTTGGCAGCCCCAGCATTTT. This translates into CASSLEGWQPQHF.

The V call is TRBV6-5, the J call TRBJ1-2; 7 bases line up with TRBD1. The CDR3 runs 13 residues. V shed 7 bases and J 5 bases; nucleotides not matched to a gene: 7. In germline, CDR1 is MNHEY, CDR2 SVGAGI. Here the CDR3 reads CASINRQGYGYTF. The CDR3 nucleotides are TGTGCCAGCATTAATAGACAGGGATATGGCTACACCTTC.

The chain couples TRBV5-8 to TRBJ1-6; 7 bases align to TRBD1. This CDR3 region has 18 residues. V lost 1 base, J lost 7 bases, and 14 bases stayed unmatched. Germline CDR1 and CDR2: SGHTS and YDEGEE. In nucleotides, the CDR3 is TGTGCCAGCAGCTTGAAAAACTTGGGACAGAGTGCAAATTCACCCCTCCACTTT. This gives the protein CASSLKNLGQSANSPLHF. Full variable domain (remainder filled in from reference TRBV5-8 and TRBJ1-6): EAGVTQSPTHLIKTRGQQATLRCSPISGHTSVYWYQQALGLGLQFLLWYDEGEERNRGNFPPRFSGRQFPNYSSELNVNALELEDSALYLCASSLKNLGQSANSPLHFGNGTRLTVT.

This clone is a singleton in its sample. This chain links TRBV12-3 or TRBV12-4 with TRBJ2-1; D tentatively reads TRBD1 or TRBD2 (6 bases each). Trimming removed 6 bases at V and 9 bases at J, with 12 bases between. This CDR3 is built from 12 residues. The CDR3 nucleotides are TGTGCCAGCAGCACGGGGGCTGGTGAGCAGTTCTTC. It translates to CASSTGAGEQFF.

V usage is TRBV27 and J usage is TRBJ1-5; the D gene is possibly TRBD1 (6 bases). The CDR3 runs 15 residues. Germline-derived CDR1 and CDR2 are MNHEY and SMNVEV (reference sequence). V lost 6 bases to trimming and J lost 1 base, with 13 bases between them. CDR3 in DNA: TGTGCCAGCAGGGAAGCGGGGGCGAGCAATCAGCCCCAGCATTTT. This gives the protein CASREAGASNQPQHF.

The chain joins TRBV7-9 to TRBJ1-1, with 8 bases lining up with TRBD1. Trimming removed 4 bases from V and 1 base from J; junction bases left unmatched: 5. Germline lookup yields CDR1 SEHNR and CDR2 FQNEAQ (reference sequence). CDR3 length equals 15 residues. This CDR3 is CASSSPGQANTEAFF. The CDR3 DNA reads TGTGCCAGCAGCTCGCCGGGACAGGCGAACACTGAAGCTTTCTTT.

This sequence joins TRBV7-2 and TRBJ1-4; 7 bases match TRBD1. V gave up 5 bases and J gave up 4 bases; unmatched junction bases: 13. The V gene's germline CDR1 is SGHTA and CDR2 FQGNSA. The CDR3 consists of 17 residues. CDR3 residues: CASSKRPQGDVNEKLFF. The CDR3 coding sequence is TGTGCCAGCAGCAAAAGACCTCAGGGGGATGTTAATGAAAAACTGTTTTTT. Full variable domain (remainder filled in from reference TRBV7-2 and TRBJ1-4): GAGVSQSPSNKVTEKGKDVELRCDPISGHTALYWYRQSLGQGLEFLIYFQGNSAPDKSGLPSDRFSAERTGGSVSTLTIQRTQQEDSAVYLCASSKRPQGDVNEKLFFGSGTQLSVL.

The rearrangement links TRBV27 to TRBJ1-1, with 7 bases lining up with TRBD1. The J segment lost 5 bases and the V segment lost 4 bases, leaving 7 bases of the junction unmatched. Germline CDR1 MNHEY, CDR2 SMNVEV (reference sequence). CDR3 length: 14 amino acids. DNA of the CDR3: TGTGCCAGCAGTTCCCCGAGGGGGCGAACTGAAGCTTTCTTT. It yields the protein CASSSPRGRTEAFF.

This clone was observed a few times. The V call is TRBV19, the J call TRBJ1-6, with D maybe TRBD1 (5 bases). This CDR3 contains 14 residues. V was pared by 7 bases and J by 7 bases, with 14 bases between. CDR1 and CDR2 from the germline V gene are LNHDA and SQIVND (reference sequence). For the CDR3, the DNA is TGTGCCAGTAACACGGGACCGCGAAATTCACCCCTCCACTTT. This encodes CASNTGPRNSPLHF. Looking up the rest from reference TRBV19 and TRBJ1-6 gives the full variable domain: DGGITQSPKYLFRKEGQNVTLSCEQNLNHDAMYWYRQDPGQGLRLIYYSQIVNDFQKGDIAEGYSVSREKKESFPLTVTSAQKNPTAFYLCASNTGPRNSPLHFGNGTRLTVT.

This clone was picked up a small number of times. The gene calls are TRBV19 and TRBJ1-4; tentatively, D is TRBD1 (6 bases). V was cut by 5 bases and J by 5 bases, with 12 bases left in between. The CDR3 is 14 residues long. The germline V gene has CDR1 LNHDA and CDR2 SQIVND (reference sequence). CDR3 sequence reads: CASSDGQRNEKLFF. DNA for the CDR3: TGTGCCAGTAGTGATGGACAGAGGAATGAAAAACTGTTTTTT.

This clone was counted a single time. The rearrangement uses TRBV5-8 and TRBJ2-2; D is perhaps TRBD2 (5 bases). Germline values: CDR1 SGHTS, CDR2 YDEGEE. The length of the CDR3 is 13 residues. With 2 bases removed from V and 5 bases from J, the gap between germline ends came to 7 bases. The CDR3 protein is CASSFTSTGELFF. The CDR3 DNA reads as TGTGCCAGCAGCTTTACTAGTACCGGGGAGCTGTTTTTT.

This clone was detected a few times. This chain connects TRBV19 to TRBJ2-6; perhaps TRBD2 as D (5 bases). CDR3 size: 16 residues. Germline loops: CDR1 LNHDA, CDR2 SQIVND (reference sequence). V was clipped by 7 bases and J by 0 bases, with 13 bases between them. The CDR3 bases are TGTGCCAGTATGAGGGCATCCAGCTCTGGGGCCAACGTCCTGACTTTC. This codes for CASMRASSSGANVLTF.

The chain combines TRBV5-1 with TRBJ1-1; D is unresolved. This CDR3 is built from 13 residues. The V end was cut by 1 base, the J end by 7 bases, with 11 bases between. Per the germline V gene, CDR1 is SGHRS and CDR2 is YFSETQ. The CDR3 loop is CASSLFVGLEAFF. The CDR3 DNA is TGCGCCAGCAGCTTGTTTGTGGGCCTTGAAGCTTTCTTT.

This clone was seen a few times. This CDR3 reads CASSIDRPHRELGGYTF. DNA of the CDR3: TGTGCCAGTAGTATAGACCGGCCGCACAGGGAATTAGGTGGCTACACCTTC. The genes are TRBV19 and TRBJ1-2, with TRBD1 as a possible D gene (6 bases). CDR1 is LNHDA and CDR2 is SQIVND in the germline V gene (reference sequence). Between the trimmed V and J ends, which lost 0 bases and 7 bases, there was a span of 21 bases. The CDR3 spans 17 residues. Drawing the rest from reference TRBV19 and TRBJ1-2, the complete variable domain is DGGITQSPKYLFRKEGQNVTLSCEQNLNHDAMYWYRQDPGQGLRLIYYSQIVNDFQKGDIAEGYSVSREKKESFPLTVTSAQKNPTAFYLCASSIDRPHRELGGYTFGSGTRLTVV.